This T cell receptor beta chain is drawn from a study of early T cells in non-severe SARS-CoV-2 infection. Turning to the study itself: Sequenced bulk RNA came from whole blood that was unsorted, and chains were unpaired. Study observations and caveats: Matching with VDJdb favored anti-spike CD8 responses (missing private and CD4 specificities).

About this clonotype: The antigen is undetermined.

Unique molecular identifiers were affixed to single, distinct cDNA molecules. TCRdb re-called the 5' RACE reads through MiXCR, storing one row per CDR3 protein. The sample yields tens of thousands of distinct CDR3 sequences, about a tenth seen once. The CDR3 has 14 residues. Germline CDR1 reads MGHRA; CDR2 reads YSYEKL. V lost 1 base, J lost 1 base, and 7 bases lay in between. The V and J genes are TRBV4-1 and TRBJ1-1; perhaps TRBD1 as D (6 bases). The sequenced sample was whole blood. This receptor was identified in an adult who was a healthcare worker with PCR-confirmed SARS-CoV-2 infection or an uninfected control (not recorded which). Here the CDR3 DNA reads TGCGCCAGCAGCCAAGTACAGGGGAACACTGAAGCTTTCTTT. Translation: CASSQVQGNTEAFF.